This T cell receptor (beta chain) derives from a study of blood T cell repertoires in COVID-19. Assay used: immunoSEQ multiplex PCR; TCRdb lists only in-frame clones, some missing. The table includes about 190,000 clones, approximately 80% detected once. The CDR3 length is 15 residues. The sample consisted of peripheral blood. The source of this sequence is a man aged 60 to 69 with acute or convalescent COVID-19. V usage is TRBV12-2 and J usage is TRBJ2-5; the table's D call of TRBD2 was not tested on the DNA. TRBV12-2 is a pseudogene locus. The CDR3 region is CASRPGLAVQETQYF. CDR3 DNA: TGTGCAAGTCGCCCGGGACTAGCGGTCCAAGAGACCCAGTACTTC.